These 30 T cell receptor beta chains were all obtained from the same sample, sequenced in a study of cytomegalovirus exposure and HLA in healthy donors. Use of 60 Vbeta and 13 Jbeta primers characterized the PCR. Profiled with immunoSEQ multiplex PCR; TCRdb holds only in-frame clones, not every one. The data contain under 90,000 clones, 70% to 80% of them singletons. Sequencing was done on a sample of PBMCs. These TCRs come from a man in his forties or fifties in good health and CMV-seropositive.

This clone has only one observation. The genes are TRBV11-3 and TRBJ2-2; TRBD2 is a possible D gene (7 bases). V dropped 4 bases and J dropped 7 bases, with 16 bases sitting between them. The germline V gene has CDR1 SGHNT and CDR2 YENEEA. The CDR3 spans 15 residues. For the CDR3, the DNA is TGTGCCAGCAGCTCCGGGGGGACACTGCACGGGGAGCTGTTTTTT. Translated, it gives CASSSGGTLHGELFF.

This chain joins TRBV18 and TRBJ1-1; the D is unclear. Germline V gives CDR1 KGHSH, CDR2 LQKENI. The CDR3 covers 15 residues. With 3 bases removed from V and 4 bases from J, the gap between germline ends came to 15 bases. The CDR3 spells CASSPSGTYPTEAFF. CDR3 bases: TGTGCCAGCTCACCGTCGGGAACCTATCCCACTGAAGCTTTCTTT.

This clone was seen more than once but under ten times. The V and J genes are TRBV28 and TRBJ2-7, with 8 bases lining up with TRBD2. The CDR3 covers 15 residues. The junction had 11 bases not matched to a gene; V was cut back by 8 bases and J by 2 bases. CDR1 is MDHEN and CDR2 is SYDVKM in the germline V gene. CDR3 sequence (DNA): TGTGCCAGCTTTACCCCGGGACTAGGAACCTACGAGCAGTACTTC. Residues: CASFTPGLGTYEQYF.

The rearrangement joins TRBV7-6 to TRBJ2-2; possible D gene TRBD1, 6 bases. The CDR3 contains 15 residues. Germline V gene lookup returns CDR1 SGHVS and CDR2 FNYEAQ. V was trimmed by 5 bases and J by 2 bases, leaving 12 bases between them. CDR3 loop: CASSVGQLNTGELFF. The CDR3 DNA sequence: TGTGCCAGCAGCGTGGGACAACTAAACACCGGGGAGCTGTTTTTT.

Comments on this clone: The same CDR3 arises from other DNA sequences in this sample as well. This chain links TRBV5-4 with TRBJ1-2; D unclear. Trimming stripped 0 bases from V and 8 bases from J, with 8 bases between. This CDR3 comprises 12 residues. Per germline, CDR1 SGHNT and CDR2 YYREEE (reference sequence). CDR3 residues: CASSLGVVGYTF. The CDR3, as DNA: TGTGCCAGCAGCTTGGGAGTGGTGGGCTACACCTTC.

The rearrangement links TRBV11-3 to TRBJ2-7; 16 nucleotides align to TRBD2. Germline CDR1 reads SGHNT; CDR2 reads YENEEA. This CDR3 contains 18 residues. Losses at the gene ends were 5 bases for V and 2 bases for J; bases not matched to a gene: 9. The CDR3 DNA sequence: TGTGCCAGCAGCCTACTCTCCGGGACTAGCGGGAGGGCCTACGAGCAGTACTTC. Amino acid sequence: CASSLLSGTSGRAYEQYF.

This CDR3 reads CASSFIQDTEAFF. The CDR3 bases are TGTGCCAGCAGCTTTATACAAGACACTGAAGCTTTCTTT. The gene calls are TRBV5-6 and TRBJ1-1; D is uncertain. This CDR3 has 13 residues. Germline V gene data show CDR1 as SGHDT and CDR2 as YYEEEE. V shed 2 bases and J shed 3 bases, with 8 bases lying between them.

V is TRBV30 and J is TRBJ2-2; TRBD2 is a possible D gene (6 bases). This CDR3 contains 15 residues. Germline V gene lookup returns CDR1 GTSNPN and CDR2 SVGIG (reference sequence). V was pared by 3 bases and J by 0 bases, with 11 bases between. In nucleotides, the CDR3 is TGTGCCTGGAGCGGGGGACCGACGAACACCGGGGAGCTGTTTTTT. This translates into CAWSGGPTNTGELFF.

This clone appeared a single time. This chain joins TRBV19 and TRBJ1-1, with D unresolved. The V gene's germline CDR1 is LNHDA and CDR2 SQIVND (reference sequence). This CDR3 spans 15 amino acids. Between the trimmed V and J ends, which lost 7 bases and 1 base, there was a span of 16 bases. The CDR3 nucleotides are TGTGCCAGTAAATACGGGAAGACAAGGAACACTGAAGCTTTCTTT. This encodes CASKYGKTRNTEAFF.

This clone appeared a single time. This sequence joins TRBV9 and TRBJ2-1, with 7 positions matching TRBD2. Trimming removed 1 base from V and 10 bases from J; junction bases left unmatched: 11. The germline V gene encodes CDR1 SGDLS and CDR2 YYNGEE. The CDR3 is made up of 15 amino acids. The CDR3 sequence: CASSVLGNPAGEQFF. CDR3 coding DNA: TGTGCCAGCAGCGTACTCGGGAATCCAGCGGGGGAGCAGTTCTTC. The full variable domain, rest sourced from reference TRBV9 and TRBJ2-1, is DSGVTQTPKHLITATGQRVTLRCSPRSGDLSVYWYQQSLDQGLQFLIQYYNGEERAKGNILERFSAQQFPDLHSELNLSSLELGDSALYFCASSVLGNPAGEQFFGPGTRLTVL.

The CDR3 bases are TGTGCCAGTAGTATATCGGTCGAATGGGGGCAAGGGGCAAACACTGAAGCTTTCTTT. Protein: CASSISVEWGQGANTEAFF. The chain carries TRBV19 and TRBJ1-1, with D possibly being TRBD1 (6 bases). Germline assignment: CDR1 LNHDA and CDR2 SQIVND (reference sequence). The CDR3 is 19 amino acids. V lost 2 bases and J 2 bases, leaving 24 bases between the germline ends.

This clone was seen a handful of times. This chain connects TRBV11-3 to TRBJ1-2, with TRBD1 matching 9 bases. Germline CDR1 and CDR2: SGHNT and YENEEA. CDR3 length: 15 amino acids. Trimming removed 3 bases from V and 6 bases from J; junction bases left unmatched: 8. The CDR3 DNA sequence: TGTGCCAGCAGCTTCGAAGGGACAGGGCGCAATGGCTACACCTTC. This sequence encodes CASSFEGTGRNGYTF. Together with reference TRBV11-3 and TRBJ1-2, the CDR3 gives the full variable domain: EAGVVQSPRYKIIEKKQPVAFWCNPISGHNTLYWYLQNLGQGPELLIRYENEEAVDDSQLPKDRFSAERLKGVDSTLKIQPAELGDSAVYLCASSFEGTGRNGYTFGSGTRLTVV.

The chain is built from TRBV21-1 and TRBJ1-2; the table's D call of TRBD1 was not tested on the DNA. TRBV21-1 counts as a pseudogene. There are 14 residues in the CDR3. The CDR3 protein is CAQHRVQGVYGYTF. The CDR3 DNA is TGTGCCCAACACAGAGTACAGGGGGTGTATGGCTACACCTTC.

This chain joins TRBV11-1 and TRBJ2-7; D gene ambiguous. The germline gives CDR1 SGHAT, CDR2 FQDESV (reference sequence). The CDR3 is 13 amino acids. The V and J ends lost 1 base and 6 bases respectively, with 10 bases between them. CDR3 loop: CASSLVVWAEQYF. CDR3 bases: TGTGCCAGCAGCTTAGTTGTGTGGGCCGAGCAGTACTTC.

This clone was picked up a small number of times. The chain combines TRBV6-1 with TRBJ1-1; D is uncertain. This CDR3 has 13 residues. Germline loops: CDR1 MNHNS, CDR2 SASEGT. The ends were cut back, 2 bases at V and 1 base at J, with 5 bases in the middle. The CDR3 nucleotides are TGTGCCAGCAGTGAACGGGAGAACACTGAAGCTTTCTTT. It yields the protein CASSERENTEAFF.

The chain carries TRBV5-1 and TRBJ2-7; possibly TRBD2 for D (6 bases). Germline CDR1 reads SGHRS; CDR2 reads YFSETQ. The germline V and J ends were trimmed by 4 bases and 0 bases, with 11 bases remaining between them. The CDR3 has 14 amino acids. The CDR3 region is CASSAGPNSYEQYF. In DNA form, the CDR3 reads TGCGCCAGCAGCGCGGGACCGAACTCCTACGAGCAGTACTTC.

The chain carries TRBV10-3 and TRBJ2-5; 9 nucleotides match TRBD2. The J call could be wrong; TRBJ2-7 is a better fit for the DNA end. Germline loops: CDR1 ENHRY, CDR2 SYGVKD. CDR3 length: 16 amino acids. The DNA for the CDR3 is TGTGCCATCAGTCCTACCGGGGCGGGGGGGGACTACGAGCAGTACTTC. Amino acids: CAISPTGAGGDYEQYF.

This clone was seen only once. Written as DNA, the CDR3 is TGTGCCAGCAGTGAGTTCGACAGGGGAAGGGAGACCCAGTACTTC. Amino acid sequence: CASSEFDRGRETQYF. The rearrangement joins TRBV2 to TRBJ2-5, with 8 bases that match TRBD1. The CDR3 runs to 15 residues. Germline loops: CDR1 SNHLY, CDR2 FYNNEI. The V segment lost 3 bases and the J segment 5 bases; nucleotides outside the gene matches: 8.

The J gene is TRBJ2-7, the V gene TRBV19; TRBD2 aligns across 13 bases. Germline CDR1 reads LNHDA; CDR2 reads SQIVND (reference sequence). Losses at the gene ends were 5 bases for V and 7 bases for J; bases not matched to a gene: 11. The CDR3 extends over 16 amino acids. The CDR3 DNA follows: TGTGCCAGTAGTTCCCTCGGACTAGCGGGAGTTGAGGAGCAGTACTTC. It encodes CASSSLGLAGVEEQYF. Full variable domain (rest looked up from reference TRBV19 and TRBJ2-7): DGGITQSPKYLFRKEGQNVTLSCEQNLNHDAMYWYRQDPGQGLRLIYYSQIVNDFQKGDIAEGYSVSREKKESFPLTVTSAQKNPTAFYLCASSSLGLAGVEEQYFGPGTRLTVT.

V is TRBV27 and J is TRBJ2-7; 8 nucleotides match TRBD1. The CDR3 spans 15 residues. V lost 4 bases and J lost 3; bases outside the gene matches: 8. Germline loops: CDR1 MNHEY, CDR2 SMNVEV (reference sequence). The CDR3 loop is CASSSTGRGLYEQYF. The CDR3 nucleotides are TGTGCCAGCAGTTCCACTGGCAGGGGGCTCTACGAGCAGTACTTC.

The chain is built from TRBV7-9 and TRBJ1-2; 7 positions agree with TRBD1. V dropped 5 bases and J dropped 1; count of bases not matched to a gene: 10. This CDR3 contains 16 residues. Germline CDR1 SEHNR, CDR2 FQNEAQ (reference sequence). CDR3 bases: TGTGCCAGCAGCCGAGATGGGACAGATAGTAACTATGGCTACACCTTC. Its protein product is CASSRDGTDSNYGYTF.

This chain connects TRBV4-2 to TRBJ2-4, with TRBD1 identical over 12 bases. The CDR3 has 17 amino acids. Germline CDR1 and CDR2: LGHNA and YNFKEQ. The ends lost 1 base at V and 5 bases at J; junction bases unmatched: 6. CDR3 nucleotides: TGTGCCAGCAGCCAAGGGGGGACAGGGGGCGGTGAAAACATTCAGTACTTC. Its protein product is CASSQGGTGGGENIQYF.

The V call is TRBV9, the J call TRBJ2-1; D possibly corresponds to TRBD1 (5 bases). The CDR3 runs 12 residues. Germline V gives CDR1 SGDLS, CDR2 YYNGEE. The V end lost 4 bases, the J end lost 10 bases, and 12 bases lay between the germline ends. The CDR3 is CASSLGAGEQFF. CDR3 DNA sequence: TGTGCCAGCAGCTTAGGGGCAGGAGAGCAGTTCTTC.

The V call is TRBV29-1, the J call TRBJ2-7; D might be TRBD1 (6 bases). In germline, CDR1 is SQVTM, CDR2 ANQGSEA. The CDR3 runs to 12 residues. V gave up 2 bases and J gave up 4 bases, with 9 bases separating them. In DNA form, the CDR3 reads TGCAGCGTTGAAACAGGGTTTTACGAGCAGTACTTC. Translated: CSVETGFYEQYF.

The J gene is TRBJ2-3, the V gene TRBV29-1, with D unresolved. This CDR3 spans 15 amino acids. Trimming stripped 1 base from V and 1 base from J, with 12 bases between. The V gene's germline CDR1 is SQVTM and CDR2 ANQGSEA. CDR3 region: CSVEGGTDRTDTQYF. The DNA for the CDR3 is TGCAGCGTTGAAGGAGGTACCGATCGCACAGATACGCAGTATTTT.

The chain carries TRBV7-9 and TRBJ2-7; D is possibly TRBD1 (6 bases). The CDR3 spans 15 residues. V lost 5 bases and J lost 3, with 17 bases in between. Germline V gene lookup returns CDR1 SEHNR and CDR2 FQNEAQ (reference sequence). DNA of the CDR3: TGTGCCAGCAGCCCCCGCCTGGGGGCATACTACGAGCAGTACTTC. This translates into CASSPRLGAYYEQYF.

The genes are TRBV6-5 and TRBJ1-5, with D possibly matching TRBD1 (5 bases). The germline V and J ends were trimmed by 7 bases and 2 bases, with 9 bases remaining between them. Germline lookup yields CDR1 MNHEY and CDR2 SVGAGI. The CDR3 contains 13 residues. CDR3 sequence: CASNSGRNQPQHF. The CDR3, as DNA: TGTGCCAGCAACTCAGGGCGCAATCAGCCCCAGCATTTT.

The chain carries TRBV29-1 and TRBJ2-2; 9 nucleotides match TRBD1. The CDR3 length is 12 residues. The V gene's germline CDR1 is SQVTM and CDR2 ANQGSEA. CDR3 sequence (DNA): TGCAGTGGACAGGGGTGGGCCGGGGAGCTGTTTTTT. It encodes CSGQGWAGELFF.

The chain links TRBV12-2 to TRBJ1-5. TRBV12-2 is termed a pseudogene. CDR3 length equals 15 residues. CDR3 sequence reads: CASRADRDSNQPQHF. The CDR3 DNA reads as TGTGCAAGTCGCGCGGACCGGGACTCCAATCAGCCCCAGCATTTT.

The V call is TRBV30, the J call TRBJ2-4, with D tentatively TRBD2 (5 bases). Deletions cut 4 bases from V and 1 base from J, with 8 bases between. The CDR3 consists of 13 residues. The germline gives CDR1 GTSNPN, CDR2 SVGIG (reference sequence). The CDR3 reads CAWTRGAKNIQYF. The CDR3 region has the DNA TGTGCCTGGACCCGAGGGGCCAAAAACATTCAGTACTTC.